This passage covers 9 T cell receptor beta chains from one sample sequenced in a study of blood T cell repertoires in COVID-19 (dated by TCRdb to between 2020 and 2021). Library prep was done by the immunoSEQ multiplex PCR assay. TCRdb took this table from immuneACCESS and kept in-frame rearrangements with V and J called. Such tables lack part of the clones; where checked against another copy, unresolved V genes explain under half of the gap, and the rest is unexplained. The sample includes about 250,000 clones, with 88% observed a single time. The top ten hold 0.7% to 0.85% of the sample. Material for sequencing was peripheral blood. These receptors all come from a young woman with acute or convalescent COVID-19.

The chain employs TRBV5-6 and TRBJ2-2; D unclear. The germline gives CDR1 SGHDT, CDR2 YYEEEE. The CDR3 covers 17 residues. V gave up 4 bases and J gave up 8 bases, with 24 bases separating them. CDR3 amino acids: CASSPFSLVSSPGELFF. The CDR3, as DNA: TGTGCCAGCAGCCCCTTTAGTCTCGTATCATCCCCGGGGGAGCTGTTTTTT.

The chain is built from TRBV12-5 and TRBJ1-5, with 7 bases identical to TRBD1. The CDR3 consists of 15 residues. J lost 6 bases, V lost 1 base, and 6 bases had no gene match. From germline, CDR1 is LGHNT and CDR2 FRNRAP. The CDR3 DNA is TGTGCTAGTGGTTTGGAAAAGGGGGCCTTTCAGCCCCAGCATTTT. Translation gives CASGLEKGAFQPQHF.

The V gene is TRBV25-1, the J gene TRBJ2-7, with 8 bases fitting TRBD2. The ends lost 1 base at V and 2 bases at J; junction bases unmatched: 4. CDR3 length: 15 residues. In germline, CDR1 is MGHDK, CDR2 SYGVNS. DNA for the CDR3: TGTGCCAGCAGTGAATCTAATAGCGGGACCTACGAGCAGTACTTC. This gives the protein CASSESNSGTYEQYF.

This chain uses TRBV12-3 or TRBV12-4 with TRBJ1-2; 9 nucleotides agree with TRBD1. The CDR3 totals 13 residues. The V gene end was trimmed by 7 bases and the J gene end by 6 bases; junction bases not matched to a gene: 6. CDR3 sequence (DNA): TGTGCCAGCACCAGAACAGGGGGCGATGGCTACACCTTC. This codes for CASTRTGGDGYTF.

This clone was seen only a few times. This chain uses TRBV6-5 with TRBJ2-5; no firm D call. The CDR3 loop spans 11 amino acids. Germline V CDR1 and CDR2: MNHEY, SVGAGI. Trimming pared 4 bases from V and 4 bases from J, leaving 4 bases between. CDR3: CASSSLETQYF. CDR3 nucleotides: TGTGCCAGCAGTTCACTAGAGACCCAGTACTTC.

The chain recombines TRBV9 with TRBJ2-1; 7 bases fit TRBD2. Per germline, CDR1 SGDLS and CDR2 YYNGEE. This CDR3 region has 15 residues. V lost 4 bases to trimming and J lost 7 bases; unmatched junction nucleotides: 11. The CDR3 sequence: CASSLRSGLGNEQFF. CDR3 DNA sequence: TGTGCCAGCAGCCTCCGATCTGGACTAGGAAATGAGCAGTTCTTC. The whole variable domain, remainder taken from reference TRBV9 and TRBJ2-1, is DSGVTQTPKHLITATGQRVTLRCSPRSGDLSVYWYQQSLDQGLQFLIQYYNGEERAKGNILERFSAQQFPDLHSELNLSSLELGDSALYFCASSLRSGLGNEQFFGPGTRLTVL.

This chain uses TRBV5-6 with TRBJ2-2; 8 bases map to TRBD2. The CDR3 totals 19 residues. Germline-derived CDR1 and CDR2 are SGHDT and YYEEEE. V lost 3 bases to trimming and J lost 0 bases; unmatched junction nucleotides: 13. CDR3 DNA: TGTGCCAGCAGCTATCCCCCCGCTTCGGGAGGGCCGAACACCGGGGAGCTGTTTTTT. The encoded protein is CASSYPPASGGPNTGELFF.

The V and J genes are TRBV27 and TRBJ2-1; 9 bases line up with TRBD2. There are 19 residues in the CDR3. The germline CDR1 and CDR2 sequences are MNHEY and SMNVEV (reference sequence). V shed 3 bases and J 6 bases; nucleotides not matched to a gene: 18. CDR3 nucleotides: TGTGCCAGCAGTTTCCTAATGGGGGCCTGGCTAGCGGGACCCAATGAGCAGTTCTTC. It translates to CASSFLMGAWLAGPNEQFF.

The chain links TRBV5-8 to TRBJ1-1, with D hard to call. Trimming took 2 bases from V and 0 from J, leaving 14 bases between them. This CDR3 is 16 amino acids long. The germline gives CDR1 SGHTS, CDR2 YDEGEE. DNA for the CDR3: TGTGCCAGCAGCTTTTCGTATGGCAGTTTGAACACTGAAGCTTTCTTT. Protein product: CASSFSYGSLNTEAFF.